A single sample is the source of the 14 T cell receptor beta chains below, sequenced in a study of molecular identifiers for immune sequencing clone quantification. Via MiXCR, TCRdb re-called the PCR reads, giving one row per CDR3 protein. The sample contains tens of thousands of distinct CDR3 sequences, approximately 23% of which appear only once. Sequenced material: naive CD8+ T cells from blood, with Jurkat cell RNA spiked in. Subset in this sample: FACS-sorted CD8+CD4-CCR7+CD45RA+ naive T cells. These receptors came from a human donor in good health. Some libraries in this study had Jurkat cell RNA spiked in.

This clonotype has at least ten counts. This chain uses TRBV19 with TRBJ1-1; D gene uncertain. V was cut by 7 bases and J by 1 base, with 10 bases left in between. The CDR3 sequence is 13 residues long. Germline CDR1 and CDR2: LNHDA and SQIVND (reference sequence). The CDR3 sequence: CASTIGQNTEAFF. As DNA, the CDR3 is TGTGCCAGTACGATCGGGCAGAACACTGAAGCTTTCTTT.

The V call is TRBV7-9, the J call TRBJ2-7, with TRBD1 matching 7 bases. The CDR3 extends over 14 amino acids. Germline V lookup: CDR1 SEHNR, CDR2 FQNEAQ (reference sequence). V was pared by 3 bases and J by 0 bases, with 2 bases of the junction left unmatched. The DNA of the CDR3 is TGTGCCAGCAGCTTGGACAGGAACTCCTACGAGCAGTACTTC. Its translation is CASSLDRNSYEQYF.

CDR3 protein: CASSRILGVSAEAFF. In DNA, the CDR3 is TGTGCCAGCAGCCGGATATTGGGGGTGAGCGCTGAAGCTTTCTTT. This chain connects TRBV6-2 or TRBV6-3 to TRBJ1-1; D may be TRBD1 (5 bases). The germline V and J ends were trimmed by 6 bases and 6 bases, with 20 bases remaining between them. The CDR3 spans 15 residues. Germline values: CDR1 MNHEY, CDR2 SVGEGT.

Concerning this clonotype: This may stem from a read error, because a much larger clone lies one nucleotide away. This chain uses TRBV10-3 with TRBJ2-7; D assignment may be TRBD1 or TRBD2 (5 bases each). Germline V CDR1 and CDR2: ENHRY, SYGVKD. CDR3 size: 15 residues. V shed 1 base and J shed 2 bases, with 12 bases lying between them. The CDR3 DNA reads as TGTGCCATCAGTGAGTTGTTGGGACCCCCCTACGAGCAGTACTTC. Translated, it gives CAISELLGPPYEQYF.

The chain employs TRBV7-2 and TRBJ2-7; the match to TRBD2 covers 11 bases. The CDR3 consists of 17 residues. CDR1 is SGHTA and CDR2 is FQGNSA in the germline V gene. V lost 5 bases to trimming and J lost 0 bases; unmatched junction nucleotides: 9. The chain's CDR3 is CASSKRTSGLSSYEQYF. The CDR3 DNA reads as TGTGCCAGCAGCAAAAGGACTAGCGGGCTCAGCTCCTACGAGCAGTACTTC.

This rearrangement joins TRBV4-3 to TRBJ2-3, with 9 bases lining up with TRBD2. The CDR3 covers 18 residues. Germline assignment: CDR1 LGHNA and CDR2 YSLEER. With V trimmed by 4 bases and J by 6 bases, 17 bases remained unmatched. This CDR3 reads CASSRRLSRGGLEDTQYF. Here the CDR3 DNA reads TGCGCCAGCAGCCGTAGACTATCGCGGGGGGGCTTGGAGGATACGCAGTATTTT.

The sample holds many counts of this clonotype. The gene calls are TRBV6-5 and TRBJ2-7, with D perhaps matching TRBD2 (5 bases). Germline V gives CDR1 MNHEY, CDR2 SVGAGI. The CDR3 is 14 amino acids. Trimming took 2 bases from V and 1 from J, leaving 9 bases between them. The CDR3 is CASSYAGGSYEQYF. CDR3 in DNA: TGTGCCAGCAGTTACGCCGGAGGATCCTACGAGCAGTACTTC.

In this sample, this clonotype turned up many times. V and J are TRBV10-2 and TRBJ2-1; the D is unclear. Looked up from germline, CDR1 is WSHSY and CDR2 is SAAADI. Trimming left V 0 bases short and J 12 bases short, with 9 bases between. The length of the CDR3 is 12 residues. CDR3 in DNA: TGCGCCAGCAGTGAGTCGTTAGCTTGGCAGTTCTTC. It yields the protein CASSESLAWQFF.

This clonotype came up many times. The CDR3 reads CASSQGLAGSSYEQYF. CDR3 nucleotide sequence: TGCGCCAGCAGCCAAGGGCTAGCGGGGAGCTCCTACGAGCAGTACTTC. The chain is built from TRBV4-3 and TRBJ2-7; 9 nucleotides align to TRBD2. Per the germline V gene, CDR1 is LGHNA and CDR2 is YSLEER. V was clipped by 1 base and J by 0 bases; unmatched bases: 4. The length of the CDR3 is 16 residues.

This clonotype was observed at least ten times. The chain uses TRBV7-9 and TRBJ2-5; D not certain. Germline V gene lookup returns CDR1 SEHNR and CDR2 FQNEAQ (reference sequence). Trimming removed 5 bases from V and 5 bases from J, with 6 bases in between. The CDR3 has 11 residues. CDR3: CASSPRETQYF. CDR3 DNA: TGTGCCAGCAGCCCTAGGGAGACCCAGTACTTC.

In this sample, this clonotype turned up a few times. The junction departs from the called germline gene at one end, perhaps through a read error. The V and J genes are TRBV25-1 and TRBJ1-3; 7 bases fit TRBD1. The CDR3 has 17 residues. CDR1 and CDR2 (germline): MGHDK, SYGVNS. The CDR3 reads CAGSESPRDRFGNTIYF. DNA of the CDR3: TGTGCCGGCAGTGAATCACCCCGGGACAGATTTGGAAACACCATATATTTT.

The chain uses TRBV9 and TRBJ2-1; no firm D call. V lost 4 bases and J 5 bases, leaving 13 bases between the germline ends. Germline V gene lookup returns CDR1 SGDLS and CDR2 YYNGEE. CDR3 length: 14 amino acids. The DNA for the CDR3 is TGTGCCAGCAGCACAAATTTGGACGACAATGAGCAGTTCTTC. This translates into CASSTNLDDNEQFF.

This clonotype was detected ten times or more. The chain is built from TRBV5-1 and TRBJ2-1; tentatively, D is TRBD1 (6 bases). The germline V gene has CDR1 SGHRS and CDR2 YFSETQ. This CDR3 region has 16 residues. V lost 0 bases and J 2 bases, leaving 12 bases between the germline ends. The CDR3 nucleotides are TGCGCCAGCAGCTTGGTAACAGGGAATCCCTACAATGAGCAGTTCTTC. It is translated as CASSLVTGNPYNEQFF.

In this sample, this clonotype turned up many times. The CDR3 does not close with the conserved phenylalanine or tryptophan, likely indicating a read error. The chain carries TRBV6-2 or TRBV6-3 and TRBJ2-7; 11 nucleotides match TRBD2. This CDR3 has 16 amino acids. V lost 2 bases to trimming and J lost 4 bases; unmatched junction nucleotides: 7. Germline CDR1 is MNHEY and CDR2 is SVGEGT. As DNA, the CDR3 is TGTGCCAGCAGTTACCTCCCTAGCGGGAGGAGGTACGAGCAGTACTCC. Translating gives CASSYLPSGRRYEQYS.